The TCR beta chain described here comes from a study of a mutant IDH1 vaccine in newly diagnosed glioma. The table came from immunoSEQ multiplex PCR; TCRdb's copy has only in-frame clones and leaves some out. The sample lists tens of thousands of clones, roughly 61% seen once, with about 4.8% in the top ten. CDR3 length: 14 residues. Germline loops: CDR1 KGHSH, CDR2 LQKENI. The V end was cut by 4 bases, the J end by 1 base, with 8 bases between. Time point reported: week 47, end of study. Vaccine doses each comprised 300 ug of mutant IDH1 20-mer peptide, with topical imiquimod. A word on this clone: The target antigen is unknown.

This sequence was found in a man aged 35-49 years with glioma. Some clones in this sample may be carry-over from other donors' samples. V and J are TRBV18 and TRBJ1-5; TRBD1 might be the D (6 bases). Specimen: peripheral blood mononuclear cells (PBMCs), collected from a glioma patient whose treatment included an IDH1 peptide vaccine. DNA for the CDR3: TGTGCCAGCTCACAGGGGGGGAGCAATCAGCCCCAGCATTTT. It encodes CASSQGGSNQPQHF.